A single sample is the source of the 21 T cell receptor beta chains below, sequenced in a study of shared clonotypes between healthy human individuals. Only in-frame clones appear in the TCRdb table, and some are missing; sequencing was by immunoSEQ multiplex PCR. This table has 2 million to 2.5 million clones, 85% to 95% appearing once. Sequenced sample: naive CD4+ T cells from PBMCs. The subset here: CD45RA+ positively selected. The source is a man between 18 and 29 years old in good health. Some clones in this sample may be carry-over from other donors' samples.

The chain recombines TRBV25-1 with TRBJ1-3; 10 nucleotides line up with TRBD1. Germline-derived CDR1 and CDR2 are MGHDK and SYGVNS. The V and J ends lost 8 bases and 0 bases, in that order; junction bases with no gene match: 4. CDR3 length equals 15 residues. Written as DNA, the CDR3 is TGTGCCAGCGGTGGACAGGGGGACTCTGGAAACACCATATATTTT. This gives the protein CASGGQGDSGNTIYF.

CDR3 sequence: CASSTTGSEQYF. CDR3 in DNA: TGTGCCAGCAGCACGACAGGGTCCGAGCAGTACTTC. V gene TRBV7-3 combines with J gene TRBJ2-7, with 7 bases lining up with TRBD1. This CDR3 has 12 amino acids. Germline CDR1 SGHTA, CDR2 FQGTGA. J lost 6 bases, V lost 5 bases, and 4 bases had no gene match.

In DNA form, the CDR3 reads TGTGCCAGTAGTAACCGCGGCAGTCTGGTGAACTATGGCTACACCTTC. Protein product: CASSNRGSLVNYGYTF. This chain connects TRBV19 to TRBJ1-2, with D uncertain. The CDR3 is 16 amino acids. CDR1 and CDR2 from the germline V gene are LNHDA and SQIVND (reference sequence). V lost 4 bases to trimming and J lost 2 bases, with 17 bases between them.

The rearrangement joins TRBV28 to TRBJ1-1; D call uncertain. Per the germline V gene, CDR1 is MDHEN and CDR2 is SYDVKM. V was clipped by 2 bases and J by 4 bases, with 11 bases between them. The CDR3 contains 14 residues. CDR3 sequence reads: CASSLSRRGTEAFF. The CDR3 DNA reads TGTGCCAGCAGTTTAAGTCGCCGGGGCACTGAAGCTTTCTTT.

This rearrangement joins TRBV6-5 to TRBJ2-7; 8 bases are a match to TRBD2. The CDR3 totals 14 residues. Germline V gene data show CDR1 as MNHEY and CDR2 as SVGAGI. V was clipped by 4 bases and J by 6 bases; unmatched bases: 8. As DNA, the CDR3 is TGTGCCAGCAGTTTGGTGGGACTAGTCGGCGAGCAGTACTTC. Translating gives CASSLVGLVGEQYF.

The V call is TRBV6-1, the J call TRBJ2-5, with 11 bases aligning to TRBD2. CDR1 is MNHNS and CDR2 is SASEGT in the germline V gene. V was pared by 6 bases and J by 4 bases, with 4 bases of the junction left unmatched. The CDR3 contains 14 residues. The CDR3 nucleotides are TGTGCCAGCAGCATAGGGACTAGCGGAGAGACCCAGTACTTC. Amino acid sequence: CASSIGTSGETQYF.

The genes are TRBV6-5 and TRBJ1-2; D is unresolved. V was pared by 5 bases and J by 6 bases, with 16 bases between. Per the germline V gene, CDR1 is MNHEY and CDR2 is SVGAGI. The CDR3 is 14 residues long. The CDR3: CASSPSVGFHGYTF. For the CDR3, the DNA is TGTGCCAGCAGTCCCTCGGTGGGTTTCCATGGCTACACCTTC.

As to this clone: This sample includes further DNA sequences coding for the same CDR3. The V gene is TRBV18, the J gene TRBJ2-7; no clear D. The V gene lost 2 bases and the J gene lost 6 bases, with 14 bases spanning the gap. The CDR3 runs to 14 residues. CDR1 and CDR2 (germline): KGHSH, LQKENI. The CDR3 is CASSPGILSGEQYF. The CDR3 region has the DNA TGTGCCAGCTCACCAGGGATCCTATCGGGCGAGCAGTACTTC.

The V call is TRBV7-6, the J call TRBJ1-5, with D unclear. The CDR3 runs 11 residues. CDR1 and CDR2 (germline): SGHVS, FNYEAQ. Deletions cut 0 bases from V and 7 bases from J, with 1 base between. CDR3 region: CASSLAQPQHF. CDR3 bases: TGTGCCAGCAGCTTAGCACAGCCCCAGCATTTT. The full variable domain, with the rest looked up from reference TRBV7-6 and TRBJ1-5, is GAGVSQSPRYKVTKRGQDVALRCDPISGHVSLYWYRQALGQGPEFLTYFNYEAQQDKSGLPNDRFSAERPEGSISTLTIQRTEQRDSAMYRCASSLAQPQHFGDGTRLSIL.

The gene calls are TRBV5-1 and TRBJ1-2; 9 positions match TRBD1. V dropped 3 bases and J dropped 6; count of bases not matched to a gene: 3. Germline values: CDR1 SGHRS, CDR2 YFSETQ. This CDR3 region has 13 residues. The CDR3 here is CASSYGQGNGYTF. CDR3 bases: TGCGCCAGCAGCTACGGACAGGGGAATGGCTACACCTTC.

In this sample, this clone turned up once. V gene TRBV2 combines with J gene TRBJ1-4; 12 bases match TRBD1. The V gene's germline CDR1 is SNHLY and CDR2 FYNNEI. V shed 6 bases, J shed 7 bases, and the junction held 12 bases outside the gene matches. The length of the CDR3 is 17 residues. CDR3 loop: CASRKGWDRGRVEKLFF. CDR3 sequence (DNA): TGTGCCAGCAGGAAGGGCTGGGACAGGGGGCGTGTTGAAAAACTGTTTTTT.

The V and J genes are TRBV10-3 and TRBJ2-1; maybe TRBD2 (6 bases). Trimming took off 4 bases at V and 0 bases at J, with 10 bases between the two ends. The length of the CDR3 is 15 residues. Looked up from germline, CDR1 is ENHRY and CDR2 is SYGVKD. This chain's CDR3 is CAISAPGLSYNEQFF. CDR3 bases: TGTGCCATCAGTGCCCCGGGACTCTCCTACAATGAGCAGTTCTTC.

CDR3 in amino acids: CASAPGPPGEAFF. CDR3 in DNA: TGTGCCAGCGCCCCGGGACCACCGGGTGAAGCTTTCTTT. V gene TRBV2 combines with J gene TRBJ1-1; weak D call: TRBD1 (5 bases). V dropped 8 bases and J dropped 7 bases, with 17 bases sitting between them. This CDR3 region has 13 residues. Germline lookup yields CDR1 SNHLY and CDR2 FYNNEI. The full variable domain, its missing parts supplied by reference TRBV2 and TRBJ1-1, is EPEVTQTPSHQVTQMGQEVILRCVPISNHLYFYWYRQILGQKVEFLVSFYNNEISEKSEIFDDQFSVERPDGSNFTLKIRSTKLEDSAMYFCASAPGPPGEAFFGQGTRLTVV.

The rearrangement uses TRBV6-5 and TRBJ2-3; 9 positions agree with TRBD1. Germline V lookup: CDR1 MNHEY, CDR2 SVGAGI. The J segment lost 7 bases and the V segment lost 6 bases, leaving 5 bases of the junction unmatched. The CDR3 consists of 13 residues. CDR3 amino acids: CASSRTGVNTQYF. The CDR3 DNA sequence: TGTGCCAGCAGCAGGACAGGGGTTAATACGCAGTATTTT.

V is TRBV7-6 and J is TRBJ1-5, with D unresolved. V was trimmed by 4 bases and J by 7 bases, leaving 11 bases between them. The CDR3 sequence is 13 residues long. CDR1 and CDR2 from the germline V gene are SGHVS and FNYEAQ. The CDR3 bases are TGTGCCAGCAGCTCCATGAGTGGACAGCCCCAGCATTTT. The encoded protein is CASSSMSGQPQHF.

This chain connects TRBV6-1 to TRBJ2-3; D is unresolved. This CDR3 region has 15 residues. Trimming removed 6 bases at V and 0 bases at J, with 13 bases between. Germline V gene data show CDR1 as MNHNS and CDR2 as SASEGT. The CDR3, as DNA: TGTGCCAGCAGCCCCCAGGCCGTCAGCACAGATACGCAGTATTTT. This sequence encodes CASSPQAVSTDTQYF.

V gene TRBV28 combines with J gene TRBJ2-1; D ambiguous. There are 14 residues in the CDR3. Germline V lookup: CDR1 MDHEN, CDR2 SYDVKM. V shed 4 bases and J shed 7 bases, with 14 bases lying between them. CDR3 protein: CASSSWVRRNEQFF. CDR3 DNA: TGTGCCAGCAGTTCATGGGTGCGGCGAAATGAGCAGTTCTTC.

On this clone itself: Other DNA sequences in this specimen translate into the identical CDR3. The chain recombines TRBV5-6 with TRBJ1-6, with D unresolved. The CDR3 contains 14 residues. With 1 base removed from V and 6 bases from J, the gap between germline ends came to 8 bases. Per the germline V gene, CDR1 is SGHDT and CDR2 is YYEEEE. The DNA of the CDR3 is TGTGCCAGCAGCTTGCGAGGGATTAATTCACCCCTCCACTTT. This codes for CASSLRGINSPLHF.

The genes are TRBV27 and TRBJ2-1; 10 bases match TRBD1. The ends lost 7 bases at V and 8 bases at J; junction bases unmatched: 5. Germline V gene lookup returns CDR1 MNHEY and CDR2 SMNVEV (reference sequence). The CDR3 is 13 amino acids. The CDR3 DNA sequence: TGTGCCAGCACCCGACAGGGGGCGGATGAGCAGTTCTTC. Encoded protein: CASTRQGADEQFF.

V and J are TRBV28 and TRBJ2-1; no definite D call. Between the trimmed V and J ends, which lost 9 bases and 6 bases, there was a span of 12 bases. CDR3 length equals 12 residues. The germline V gene has CDR1 MDHEN and CDR2 SYDVKM. In nucleotides, the CDR3 is TGTGCCAGTTTTTCTCCTGCCAATGAGCAGTTCTTC. This sequence encodes CASFSPANEQFF.

V and J are TRBV11-2 and TRBJ2-1, with TRBD2 as a possible D gene (6 bases). V was shortened by 5 bases and J by 1 base, with 18 bases between the two germline ends. The CDR3 is 17 residues long. CDR1 and CDR2 from the germline V gene are SGHAT and FQNNGV. The CDR3 nucleotides read TGTGCCAGCAGCCCGATCGGGGGAGGAAAGTCCTACAATGAGCAGTTCTTC. Its protein is CASSPIGGGKSYNEQFF.